The 10 T cell receptor beta chains reported below all come from one sample, sequenced in a study of post-analysis software for immune sequencing data. No antigen has been assigned to these receptors. Findings and caveats of the study: Five TRBV segments, TRBV5-6, TRBV5-1 and TRBV20-1 among them, were found more frequent in patients than controls.

Unique molecular identifiers tagged the TCR beta cDNA libraries. TCRdb processed the PCR reads anew with MiXCR; each CDR3 protein has one entry. Seen here are more than 350,000 distinct CDR3 sequences, roughly 38% observed once, and the top ten hold around 8%. Sequencing was done on a sample of blood. Source of these receptors: a girl between 2 and 10 years old with multiple sclerosis.

The chain couples TRBV18 to TRBJ1-2; a weak D match, TRBD1 (5 bases). The CDR3 sequence is 14 residues long. The V gene's germline CDR1 is KGHSH and CDR2 LQKENI. The V end was cut by 3 bases, the J end by 3 bases, with 11 bases between. The CDR3 sequence: CASSPRGGDYGYTF. CDR3 bases: TGTGCCAGCTCACCCCGTGGGGGAGACTATGGCTACACCTTC.

The J gene is TRBJ2-7, the V gene TRBV6-1; tentative D call: TRBD2 (5 bases). Deletions cut 2 bases from V and 3 bases from J, with 11 bases between. CDR1 is MNHNS and CDR2 is SASEGT in the germline V gene. The CDR3 has 14 amino acids. CDR3 in DNA: TGTGCCAGCAGTGAAAGGCGTGAGGGCTACGAGCAGTACTTC. Protein product: CASSERREGYEQYF.

This clonotype has only a few counts. This chain connects TRBV28 to TRBJ1-1; D is ambiguous. The CDR3 contains 11 residues. V lost 2 bases, J lost 10 bases, and 8 bases lay in between. Germline values: CDR1 MDHEN, CDR2 SYDVKM. This CDR3 is CASSLGRGAFF. CDR3 DNA: TGTGCCAGCAGTTTAGGGCGGGGAGCTTTCTTT.

This sequence joins TRBV20-1 and TRBJ2-7; D is undetermined. V lost 1 base to trimming and J lost 2 bases, with 15 bases between them. Germline lookup yields CDR1 DFQATT and CDR2 SNEGSKA (reference sequence). This CDR3 is built from 15 residues. The CDR3 DNA reads as TGCAGTGCTAGAGTTTGGGCGATCCGGGCCTACGAGCAGTACTTC. Its translation: CSARVWAIRAYEQYF.

This clonotype was counted between two and nine times. The chain uses TRBV20-1 and TRBJ2-7; TRBD2 agrees at 9 bases. The J segment lost 0 bases and the V segment lost 5 bases, leaving 8 bases of the junction unmatched. There are 15 residues in the CDR3. CDR1 is DFQATT, CDR2 SNEGSKA, per germline (reference sequence). CDR3 amino acids: CSAEILSGSSYEQYF. Here the CDR3 DNA reads TGCAGTGCTGAGATCCTTAGCGGGAGCTCCTACGAGCAGTACTTC.

The chain carries TRBV6-6 and TRBJ1-1, with D unclear. The CDR3 spans 13 residues. Germline assignment: CDR1 MNHNY and CDR2 SVGAGI (reference sequence). V lost 2 bases, J lost 0 bases, and 4 bases lay in between. CDR3 amino acids: CASSYAVNTEAFF. The CDR3 nucleotides are TGTGCCAGCAGTTACGCCGTGAACACTGAAGCTTTCTTT.

This clonotype was detected only a few times. The chain is built from TRBV20-1 and TRBJ1-2; unclear D gene. The CDR3 length is 13 residues. Germline loops: CDR1 DFQATT, CDR2 SNEGSKA (reference sequence). V lost 6 bases, J lost 3 bases, and 14 bases lay in between. The CDR3 loop is CSAPVGFDYGYTF. Here the CDR3 DNA reads TGCAGTGCCCCGGTAGGGTTTGACTATGGCTACACCTTC.

V is TRBV6-5 and J is TRBJ2-5, with D possibly TRBD2 on 6 matching bases. The length of the CDR3 is 14 residues. V dropped 5 bases and J dropped 2 bases, with 12 bases sitting between them. CDR1 is MNHEY, CDR2 SVGAGI, per germline. DNA for the CDR3: TGTGCCAGCAGTAACCTAGCGAGGCAAGAGACCCAGTACTTC. Translation: CASSNLARQETQYF.

This clonotype has more than one count but fewer than ten. The chain couples TRBV20-1 to TRBJ2-1; 8 positions agree with TRBD2. CDR3 size: 16 residues. Trimming removed 3 bases from V and 8 bases from J; junction bases left unmatched: 15. Per germline, CDR1 DFQATT and CDR2 SNEGSKA (reference sequence). CDR3 sequence reads: CSARIIAGRRQYEQFF. CDR3 nucleotide sequence: TGCAGTGCTAGGATTATAGCGGGACGACGCCAGTATGAGCAGTTCTTC.

This clonotype was counted a few times. The chain couples TRBV4-1 to TRBJ1-5; a possible D gene is TRBD1 (5 bases). This CDR3 has 15 amino acids. Germline V gives CDR1 MGHRA, CDR2 YSYEKL. Trimming shortened V by 0 bases and J by 6 bases, and 12 bases separated the two germline ends. CDR3 in DNA: TGCGCCAGCAGCCAAGATACGGGGGGTCTTCAGCCCCAGCATTTT. Protein sequence: CASSQDTGGLQPQHF.